This TCR beta chain was identified during a study of identical twins. This clonotype appeared many times. No antigen is known for it. The study's findings and limits: Models underestimated how often monozygotic twins shared out-of-frame TCR alpha.

TCRdb reprocessed the 5' RACE reads via MiXCR and lists one record per CDR3 protein. The top ten hold about 3.9% of the sample, which has under 250,000 distinct CDR3 sequences, about 13% seen once. The V and J ends lost 0 bases and 6 bases, in that order; junction bases with no gene match: 2. The length of the CDR3 is 14 residues. Germline V gives CDR1 SGHDT, CDR2 YYEEEE. These sequences were also reported in another study, on yellow fever vaccine responses in identical twins.

V gene TRBV5-6 combines with J gene TRBJ2-4; 8 bases line up with TRBD1. The receptor's source is a young woman in good health. Sequenced sample: memory (CD45RO+) T cells sorted from blood. Written as DNA, the CDR3 is TGTGCCAGCAGCTTGGTGGGACAGGCAAACATTCAGTACTTC. Translation: CASSLVGQANIQYF.